These 10 T cell receptor beta chains originate from one sample sequenced in a study of T-cell memory formation after mild COVID-19. MiXCR was run by TCRdb on the 5' RACE reads, yielding one entry per CDR3 protein. Among 340,000 or so distinct CDR3 sequences listed, over 10% were seen once. The sample was PBMCs or a T cell subset sorted from them (not recorded which). The receptors come from a man between 18 and 35 years old who had mild COVID-19 (a few samples of this study predate the infection). Cell type and time point are not known.

This clonotype was seen once. The CDR3 DNA follows: TGTGCCAGCAGCGCAACAGGGGTCCAAGAGACCCAGTACTTC. The encoded protein is CASSATGVQETQYF. The rearrangement uses TRBV7-9 and TRBJ2-5, with 7 bases matching TRBD1. There are 14 residues in the CDR3. The germline gives CDR1 SEHNR, CDR2 FQNEAQ (reference sequence). V shed 5 bases, J shed 1 base, and the junction held 4 bases outside the gene matches.

The V call is TRBV12-3 or TRBV12-4, the J call TRBJ2-7; D is possibly TRBD1 (6 bases). Trimming took off 6 bases at V and 0 bases at J, with 15 bases between the two ends. The length of the CDR3 is 15 residues. The CDR3 loop reads CASSTGQDFSYEQYF. In DNA, the CDR3 is TGTGCCAGCAGCACGGGACAAGACTTCTCCTACGAGCAGTACTTC.

A few counts support this clonotype. The V and J genes are TRBV6-5 and TRBJ2-1; 10 bases align to TRBD1. This CDR3 has 15 amino acids. Germline-derived CDR1 and CDR2 are MNHEY and SVGAGI. V lost 4 bases and J lost 2; bases outside the gene matches: 2. The CDR3 nucleotides are TGTGCCAGCAGTTCCGGACAGGGGGCCTACAATGAGCAGTTCTTC. Residues: CASSSGQGAYNEQFF.

This clonotype occurred a few times. The chain employs TRBV6-1 and TRBJ1-2, with D perhaps matching TRBD1 (6 bases). The CDR3 length is 14 residues. V gave up 7 bases and J gave up 1 base, with 13 bases separating them. Germline CDR1 MNHNS, CDR2 SASEGT. The CDR3 here is CASNAGTNNYGYTF. DNA of the CDR3: TGTGCCAGCAACGCCGGGACAAATAACTATGGCTACACCTTC.

This clonotype was found a few times. The chain links TRBV12-3 or TRBV12-4 to TRBJ2-5; tentatively, D is TRBD2 (5 bases). The CDR3 length is 14 residues. The germline V and J ends were trimmed by 5 bases and 1 base, with 11 bases remaining between them. The CDR3 bases are TGTGCCAGCAGTACACCGGGAACCCAAGAGACCCAGTACTTC. The encoded protein is CASSTPGTQETQYF.

V usage is TRBV5-6 and J usage is TRBJ2-5, with 7 bases matching TRBD2. J gave up 1 base and V 0 bases, and 6 bases lay outside the gene matches. CDR3 length equals 16 residues. Germline V lookup: CDR1 SGHDT, CDR2 YYEEEE. The CDR3 here is CASSLERGLPQETQYF. The CDR3 nucleotides are TGTGCCAGCAGCTTGGAACGGGGACTACCCCAAGAGACCCAGTACTTC.

A few counts support this clonotype. The chain is built from TRBV4-2 and TRBJ1-2; D is perhaps TRBD1 (5 bases). Between the trimmed V and J ends, which lost 2 bases and 6 bases, there was a span of 10 bases. The CDR3 loop spans 13 amino acids. Germline lookup yields CDR1 LGHNA and CDR2 YNFKEQ. CDR3 residues: CASSQRLTDGYTF. The DNA for the CDR3 is TGTGCCAGCAGCCAAAGGCTGACAGATGGCTACACCTTC.

This clonotype was seen more than once but under ten times. The chain joins TRBV4-3 to TRBJ1-1; no firm D call. Germline V gene sequence: CDR1 LGHNA, CDR2 YSLEER. The CDR3 spans 14 residues. V dropped 0 bases and J dropped 5 bases, with 10 bases sitting between them. The CDR3 bases are TGCGCCAGCAGCCAAGACCCCGAAAGGACTGAAGCTTTCTTT. As protein: CASSQDPERTEAFF.

The chain employs TRBV13 and TRBJ1-2, with a weak D call TRBD1 (5 bases). There are 15 residues in the CDR3. CDR1 is PRHDT, CDR2 FYEKMQ, per germline (reference sequence). Trimming removed 4 bases at V and 1 base at J, with 13 bases between. The CDR3 loop is CASSYSGMGNYGYTF. The CDR3 DNA reads TGTGCCAGCAGCTATTCAGGGATGGGTAACTATGGCTACACCTTC.

This clonotype was recorded a few times. The V and J genes are TRBV4-3 and TRBJ2-5; possibly TRBD2 for D (7 bases). The length of the CDR3 is 14 residues. Trimming stripped 1 base from V and 5 bases from J, with 11 bases between. CDR1 is LGHNA and CDR2 is YSLEER in the germline V gene. CDR3 nucleotide sequence: TGCGCCAGCAGCCAAGTCGGGGGGCCGGAGACCCAGTACTTC. Amino acids: CASSQVGGPETQYF.